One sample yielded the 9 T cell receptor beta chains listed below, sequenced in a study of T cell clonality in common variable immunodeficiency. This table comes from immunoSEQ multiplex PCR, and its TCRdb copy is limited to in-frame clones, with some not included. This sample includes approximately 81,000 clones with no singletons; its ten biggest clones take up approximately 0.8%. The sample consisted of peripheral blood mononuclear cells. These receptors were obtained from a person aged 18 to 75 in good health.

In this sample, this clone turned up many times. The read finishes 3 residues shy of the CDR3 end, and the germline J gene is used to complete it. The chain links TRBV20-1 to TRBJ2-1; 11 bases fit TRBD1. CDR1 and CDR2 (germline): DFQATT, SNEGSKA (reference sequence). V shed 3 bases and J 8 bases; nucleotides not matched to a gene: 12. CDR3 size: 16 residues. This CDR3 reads CSARRTGGSGWDEQFF. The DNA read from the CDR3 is TGCAGTGCTAGGCGGACAGGGGGCTCTGGTTGGGATGAG.

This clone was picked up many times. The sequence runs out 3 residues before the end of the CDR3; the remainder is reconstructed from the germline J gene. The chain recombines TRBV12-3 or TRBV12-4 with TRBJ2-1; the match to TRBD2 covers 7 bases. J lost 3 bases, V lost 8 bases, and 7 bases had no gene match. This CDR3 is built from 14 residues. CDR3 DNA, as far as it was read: TGTGCCAGCGTCTCGCGGGAGAGCTACAATGAG. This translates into CASVSRESYNE. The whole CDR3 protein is CASVSRESYNEQFF.

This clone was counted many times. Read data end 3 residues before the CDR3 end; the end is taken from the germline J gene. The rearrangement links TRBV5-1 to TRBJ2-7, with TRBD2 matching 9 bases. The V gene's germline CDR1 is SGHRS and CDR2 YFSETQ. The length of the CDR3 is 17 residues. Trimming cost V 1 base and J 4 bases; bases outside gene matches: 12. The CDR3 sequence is CASSLTEGRLAAYEQYF. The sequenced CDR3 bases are TGCGCCAGCAGCTTGACGGAAGGGAGACTAGCGGCGTACGAG.

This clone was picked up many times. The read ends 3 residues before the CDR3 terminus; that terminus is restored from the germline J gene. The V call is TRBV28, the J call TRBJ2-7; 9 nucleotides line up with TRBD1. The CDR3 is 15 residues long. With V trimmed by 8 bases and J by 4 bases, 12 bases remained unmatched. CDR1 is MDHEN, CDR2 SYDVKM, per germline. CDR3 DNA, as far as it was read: TGTGCCAGCTCCTCTTGGGGACAGGGTGAATACGAG. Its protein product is CASSSWGQGEYE. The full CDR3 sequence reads CASSSWGQGEYEQYF. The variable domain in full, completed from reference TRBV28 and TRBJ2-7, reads DVKVTQSSRYLVKRTGEKVFLECVQDMDHENMFWYRQDPGLGLRLIYFSYDVKMKEKGDIPEGYSVSREKKERFSLILESASTNQTSMYLCASSSWGQGEYEQYFGPGTRLTVT.

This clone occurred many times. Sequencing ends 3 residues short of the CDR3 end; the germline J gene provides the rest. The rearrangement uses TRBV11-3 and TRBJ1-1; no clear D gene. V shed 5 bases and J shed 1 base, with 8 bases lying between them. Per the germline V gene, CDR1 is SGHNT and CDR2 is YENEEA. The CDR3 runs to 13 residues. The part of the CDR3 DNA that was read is TGTGCCAGCAGCCCAAGCGGGAACACTGAA. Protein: CASSPSGNTE. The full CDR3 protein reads CASSPSGNTEAFF.

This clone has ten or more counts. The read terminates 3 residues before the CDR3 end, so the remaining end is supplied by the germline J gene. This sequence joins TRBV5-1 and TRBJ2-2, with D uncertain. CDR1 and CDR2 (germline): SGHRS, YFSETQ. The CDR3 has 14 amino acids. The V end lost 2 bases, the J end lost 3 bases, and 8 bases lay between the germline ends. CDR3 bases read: TGCGCCAGCAGCTTACCTAGAGACACCGGGGAG. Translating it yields CASSLPRDTGE. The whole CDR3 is CASSLPRDTGELFF.

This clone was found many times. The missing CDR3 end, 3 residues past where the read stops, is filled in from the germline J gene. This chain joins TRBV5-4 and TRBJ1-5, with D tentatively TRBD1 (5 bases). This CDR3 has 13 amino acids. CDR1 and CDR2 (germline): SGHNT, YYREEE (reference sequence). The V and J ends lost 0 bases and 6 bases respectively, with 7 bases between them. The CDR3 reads CASSLEGSQPQHF. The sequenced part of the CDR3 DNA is TGTGCCAGCAGCTTGGAGGGGTCTCAGCCC.

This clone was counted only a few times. Incomplete CDR3 DNA: TGTGCCAGCAGCCGCGGGCCGAACAATGAG. Amino acid sequence: CASSRGPNNE. The CDR3 in full is CASSRGPNNEQFF. The rearrangement joins TRBV11-3 to TRBJ2-1; the D gene is possibly TRBD2 (5 bases). The read terminates 3 residues ahead of where the CDR3 ends, so the germline J gene completes it. Germline lookup yields CDR1 SGHNT and CDR2 YENEEA. The ends were cut back, 5 bases at V and 5 bases at J, with 10 bases in the middle. The CDR3 is 13 amino acids.

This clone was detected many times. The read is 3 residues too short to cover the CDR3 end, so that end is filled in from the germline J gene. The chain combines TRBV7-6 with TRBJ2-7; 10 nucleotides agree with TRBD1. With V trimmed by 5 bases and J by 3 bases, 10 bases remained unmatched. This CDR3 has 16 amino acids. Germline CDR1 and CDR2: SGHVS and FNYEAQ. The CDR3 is CASSPGTGVNGYEQYF. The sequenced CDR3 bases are TGTGCCAGCAGCCCCGGGACAGGGGTGAATGGCTACGAG.